Listed below are T cell receptor beta chains from one sample, sequenced in a study of untreated major depressive disorder. Produced via immunoSEQ multiplex PCR; TCRdb's table is partial and in-frame only. The repertoire holds some 21,000 clones, more than 75% seen once, with 4.5% to 6.5% in the top ten. Sample: CD4+ T cells from PBMCs. The receptors were sampled from a woman in her 30s in good health. Each CDR3 is given with its conserved first and last residue. The order of the fields is J gene, D gene, clone size, V gene, CDR3 DNA, CDR3 protein. A D gene is named only where the DNA matches it firmly. A clone size is listed for some rows: how often the clone was seen (once, few, many), or a class if it is expanded.

TRBJ1-1 - once TRBV6-6 TGTGCCATGGGAGGGGGAGGAACTGAAGCTTTCTTT CAMGGGGTEAFF
TRBJ1-2 - - TRBV5-1 TGCGCCAGCAGCTTGGGCGGGGACCCACTGGAGGGCTACACCTTC CASSLGGDPLEGYTF
TRBJ2-7 TRBD2 - TRBV7-2 TGTGCCAGCAGACTACAAGCGGGGCCAGCCTACGAGCAGTACTTC CASRLQAGPAYEQYF
TRBJ2-2 - - TRBV7-9 TGTGCCAGCAGTGGTAGGGGGACCGGCTCAACTTACACCGGGGAGCTGTTTTTT CASSGRGTGSTYTGELFF
TRBJ1-1 - - TRBV9 TGTGCCAGCACCCTTGACCCCTCGGGGAACACTGAAGCTTTCTTT CASTLDPSGNTEAFF
TRBJ1-2 - - TRBV7-2 TGTGCCAGCAGCCCGGAGGTCGCTATCTATGGCTACACCTTC CASSPEVAIYGYTF
TRBJ2-1 TRBD2 - TRBV6-5 TGTGCCAGCAGTTTAGCGGGGGGCCGGAATGAGCAGTTCTTC CASSLAGGRNEQFF
TRBJ1-2 - - TRBV5-4 TGTGCCAGCAGCCGGACCGTGCGGGGCGACTATGGCTACACCTTC CASSRTVRGDYGYTF
TRBJ2-2 - - TRBV5-8 TGTGCCAGCTTTGTCGTCTTCGGGAGGACAGCCGGGGAGCTGTTTTTT CASFVVFGRTAGELFF
TRBJ2-5 - - TRBV5-1 TGCGCCAGCAGCTCCGGAGCAGGGGGGGAGACCCAGTACTTC CASSSGAGGETQYF
TRBJ1-4 - - TRBV19 TGTGCCAGTACCGTGACGGAGAGGATAAATGAAAAACTGTTTTTT CASTVTERINEKLFF
TRBJ1-2 - few TRBV6-1 TGTGCCAGCAGTGTCCGGGACCGCGGCTACACCTTC CASSVRDRGYTF
TRBJ2-5 - - TRBV11-1 TGTGCCAGCAGCCCCTATACCGGACAGCCGCAGCGACGGACCCAGTACTTC CASSPYTGQPQRRTQYF
TRBJ2-7 - - TRBV6-1 TGTGCCAGCTCGATTTACGAGCAGTACTTC CASSIYEQYF